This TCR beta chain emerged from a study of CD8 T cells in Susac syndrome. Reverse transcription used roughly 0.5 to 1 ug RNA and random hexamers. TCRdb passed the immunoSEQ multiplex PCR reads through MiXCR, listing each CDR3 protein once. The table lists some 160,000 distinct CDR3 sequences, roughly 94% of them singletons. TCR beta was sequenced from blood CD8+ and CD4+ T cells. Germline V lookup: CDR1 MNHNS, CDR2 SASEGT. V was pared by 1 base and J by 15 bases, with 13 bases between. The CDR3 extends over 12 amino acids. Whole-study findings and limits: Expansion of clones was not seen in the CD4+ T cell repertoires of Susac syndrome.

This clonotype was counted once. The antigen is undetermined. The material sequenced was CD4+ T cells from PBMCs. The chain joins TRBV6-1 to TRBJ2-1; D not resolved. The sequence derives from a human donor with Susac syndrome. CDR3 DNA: TGTGCCAGCAGTGAAGTCTCCCGGAGCGTGTTCTTC. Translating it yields CASSEVSRSVFF.